This T cell receptor beta chain stems from a study of blood T cell repertoires in COVID-19. Trimming at V came to 5 bases and at J to 7 bases, leaving 9 bases not matched to a gene. Germline V CDR1 and CDR2: MNHEY, SVGAGI. This CDR3 comprises 14 residues. Clones were sequenced by immunoSEQ multiplex PCR, and TCRdb holds only the in-frame ones, with some missing. In the table there are more than 300,000 clones, around 90% of which are singletons. This receptor was identified in a woman aged 25-40 years who had recovered from COVID-19. V and J are TRBV6-5 and TRBJ1-2; 8 nucleotides line up with TRBD1. The sample was PBMCs or T cells enriched from blood (not recorded which). The CDR3 nucleotides read TGTGCCAGCAGTCCCCGACAGGGGTTGGGTGGCTACACCTTC. Encoded protein: CASSPRQGLGGYTF.